This TCR beta chain appears in the sequencing data of a study of early T cells in non-severe SARS-CoV-2 infection. Study-wide results and caveats: Sequences matched to VDJdb favored anti-spike CD8 responses, while private and CD4 specificities were missed.

Researchers tagged individual cDNA molecules with unique molecular identifiers. A single record per CDR3 protein comes from TCRdb applying MiXCR to the 5' RACE reads. The sample yields 26,000 or so distinct CDR3 sequences, approximately 5% seen once. This clonotype was seen a handful of times. The antigen remains unidentified. Sequencing used whole blood. The receptor was isolated from an adult who was a healthcare worker with PCR-confirmed SARS-CoV-2 infection or an uninfected control (not recorded which).

The CDR3 loop is CASSLAPGAEAFF. CDR3 coding DNA: TGTGCCAGCAGCTTAGCTCCAGGCGCTGAAGCTTTCTTT. The chain has TRBV7-9 and TRBJ1-1; D unresolved. The CDR3 totals 13 residues. Per the germline V gene, CDR1 is SEHNR and CDR2 is FQNEAQ (reference sequence). V was clipped by 0 bases and J by 6 bases, with 8 bases between them.